What follows are 9 T cell receptor beta chains derived from one specimen sequenced in a study of human T cells and chemical hapten exposure. Time point given: pre-sensitization, week 0. Sample treatment: therapeutic diphenylcyclopropenone sensitization with weekly scalp DPC. One entry per CDR3 protein, called by TCRdb with MiXCR from the RACE reads. The table includes about 380,000 distinct CDR3 sequences, 5.1% detected once. The material sequenced was whole blood, taken in connection with sensitization to the hapten diphenylcyclopropenone (DPC). The receptors here all came from a woman in her fifties or sixties with alopecia areata. Some clones in this sample may be carry-over from other donors' samples.

This clonotype occurred many times. The rearrangement uses TRBV6-5 and TRBJ2-1; D is undetermined. The CDR3 length is 12 residues. Per germline, CDR1 MNHEY and CDR2 SVGAGI. With 2 bases removed from V and 7 bases from J, the gap between germline ends came to 6 bases. CDR3 sequence reads: CASSYDGNEQFF. The CDR3 bases are TGTGCCAGCAGTTACGATGGGAATGAGCAGTTCTTC.

The sample holds a few counts of this clonotype. The rearrangement joins TRBV18 to TRBJ2-5; the D gene could be TRBD1 or TRBD2 (5 bases each). Per germline, CDR1 KGHSH and CDR2 LQKENI. The CDR3 sequence is 15 residues long. V lost 0 bases and J lost 1, with 9 bases in between. The CDR3 DNA follows: TGTGCCAGCTCACCACCGGGACGGCTCCAAGAGACCCAGTACTTC. Translating gives CASSPPGRLQETQYF. Full variable domain (rest looked up from reference TRBV18 and TRBJ2-5): NAGVMQNPRHLVRRRGQEARLRCSPMKGHSHVYWYRQLPEEGLKFMVYLQKENIIDESGMPKERFSAEFPKEGPSILRIQQVVRGDSAAYFCASSPPGRLQETQYFGPGTRLLVL.

The chain is built from TRBV3-1 and TRBJ1-2; D is ambiguous. The CDR3 runs to 15 residues. The V end lost 3 bases, the J end lost 4 bases, and 15 bases lay between the germline ends. From germline, CDR1 is LGHDT and CDR2 YNNKEL (reference sequence). The CDR3 DNA sequence: TGTGCCAGCAGCCAGCCGGGTCCTACTACCTATGGCTACACCTTC. It translates to CASSQPGPTTYGYTF.

This clonotype was counted ten times or more. CDR3 nucleotides: TGTGCCAGCAGTGGGGACGGTTCTGCCTACAATGAGCAGTTCTTC. This sequence encodes CASSGDGSAYNEQFF. The V and J genes are TRBV9 and TRBJ2-1; D is possibly TRBD1 or TRBD2 (5 bases each). V gave up 5 bases and J gave up 2 bases, with 14 bases separating them. The germline gives CDR1 SGDLS, CDR2 YYNGEE. The CDR3 extends over 15 amino acids. Full variable domain (rest looked up from reference TRBV9 and TRBJ2-1): DSGVTQTPKHLITATGQRVTLRCSPRSGDLSVYWYQQSLDQGLQFLIQYYNGEERAKGNILERFSAQQFPDLHSELNLSSLELGDSALYFCASSGDGSAYNEQFFGPGTRLTVL.

This sequence joins TRBV7-2 and TRBJ2-7; D possibly uses TRBD1 or TRBD2 (5 bases each). CDR1 SGHTA and CDR2 FQGNSA come from the germline V gene. The V and J ends lost 5 bases and 9 bases respectively, with 20 bases between them. The CDR3 consists of 14 residues. For the CDR3, the DNA is TGTGCCAGCAGCCCCGGGACGGCCCTACGGGGGCAGTACTTC. Translated: CASSPGTALRGQYF.

The sample holds a few counts of this clonotype. The chain couples TRBV30 to TRBJ2-6, with D perhaps assigned TRBD1 or TRBD2 (5 bases each). Trimming took off 5 bases at V and 6 bases at J, with 11 bases between the two ends. This CDR3 spans 13 amino acids. Germline values: CDR1 GTSNPN, CDR2 SVGIG (reference sequence). The CDR3 sequence is CAWSDGTANVLTF. CDR3 bases: TGTGCCTGGTCGGACGGGACGGCCAACGTCCTGACTTTC.

This clonotype was picked up many times. The rearrangement links TRBV20-1 to TRBJ2-5; D unresolved. V lost 4 bases and J 4 bases, leaving 4 bases between the germline ends. This CDR3 region has 10 residues. Germline lookup yields CDR1 DFQATT and CDR2 SNEGSKA (reference sequence). This CDR3 is CSAKGETQYF. The DNA for the CDR3 is TGCAGTGCTAAGGGAGAGACCCAGTACTTC.

This clonotype appeared a few times. V usage is TRBV4-3 and J usage is TRBJ2-5, with 13 bases fitting TRBD2. The CDR3 covers 18 residues. Germline assignment: CDR1 LGHNA and CDR2 YSLEER. Unmatched junction bases numbered 6, after V lost 0 bases and J lost 2 bases. The CDR3 here is CASSQELAGGPRQETQYF. In DNA form, the CDR3 reads TGCGCCAGCAGCCAAGAACTAGCGGGAGGGCCGAGGCAAGAGACCCAGTACTTC.

This chain uses TRBV15 with TRBJ2-7, with TRBD1 identical over 8 bases. The V segment lost 5 bases and the J segment 7 bases; nucleotides outside the gene matches: 10. CDR3 length: 14 amino acids. CDR1 is LNHNV, CDR2 YYDKDF, per germline (reference sequence). As DNA, the CDR3 is TGTGCCACCAGCGAAGACAGGGGTGAAGGGGAGCAGTACTTC. This codes for CATSEDRGEGEQYF.